These 17 T cell receptor beta chains originate from one sample sequenced in a study of CD8 T cells in ankylosing spondylitis. A single record per CDR3 protein comes from TCRdb applying MiXCR to the 5' RACE reads. This table has 230,000 or so distinct CDR3 sequences, about a sixth appearing once. The specimen was blood, either unsorted or a sorted T cell fraction (not recorded which). The receptors were sampled from a male donor with ankylosing spondylitis or in good health (not recorded which).

This chain uses TRBV5-6 with TRBJ2-1; D call uncertain. The CDR3 is 15 residues long. The germline V gene has CDR1 SGHDT and CDR2 YYEEEE. V lost 0 bases to trimming and J lost 7 bases, with 14 bases between them. The CDR3 DNA is TGTGCCAGCAGCTTGGACCTGGGCCCCCAGAATGAGCAGTTCTTC. It yields the protein CASSLDLGPQNEQFF.

This chain joins TRBV29-1 and TRBJ2-5, with D possibly matching TRBD2 (6 bases). The germline gives CDR1 SQVTM, CDR2 ANQGSEA. The CDR3 loop spans 13 amino acids. V shed 5 bases and J shed 2 bases, with 12 bases lying between them. As DNA, the CDR3 is TGCAGCGTTCCACCGGGACTGCAAGAGACCCAGTACTTC. Residues: CSVPPGLQETQYF.

This clonotype showed up just a few times. The chain joins TRBV12-5 to TRBJ1-5; no firm D call. This CDR3 is 13 amino acids long. Per the germline V gene, CDR1 is LGHNT and CDR2 is FRNRAP. V was trimmed by 7 bases and J by 2 bases, leaving 9 bases between them. CDR3 in amino acids: CASAEARNQPQHF. CDR3 DNA sequence: TGTGCTAGTGCAGAAGCTCGCAATCAGCCCCAGCATTTT.

This clonotype was recorded a few times. V usage is TRBV28 and J usage is TRBJ2-1, with 16 bases that match TRBD2. Germline CDR1 reads MDHEN; CDR2 reads SYDVKM. The CDR3 length is 20 residues. After removal of 3 bases from V and 3 bases from J, the junction contained 11 bases not matched to a gene. The CDR3: CASSLPPGLAGGPSYNEQFF. CDR3 bases: TGTGCCAGCAGTTTGCCGCCGGGACTAGCGGGAGGGCCTAGCTACAATGAGCAGTTCTTC.

The table lists this clonotype with a few counts. The chain employs TRBV9 and TRBJ2-5; 7 bases agree with TRBD2. Germline V gene sequence: CDR1 SGDLS, CDR2 YYNGEE. V lost 0 bases and J lost 3; bases outside the gene matches: 2. There are 14 residues in the CDR3. CDR3 sequence: CASSVETSKETQYF. CDR3 DNA sequence: TGTGCCAGCAGCGTAGAGACTAGCAAAGAGACCCAGTACTTC.

Ten or more counts support this clonotype. The rearrangement links TRBV5-1 to TRBJ2-2, with D perhaps matching TRBD2 (6 bases). V was clipped by 2 bases and J by 3 bases, with 11 bases between them. Germline CDR1 and CDR2: SGHRS and YFSETQ. This CDR3 contains 15 residues. The CDR3 is CASSFRDSDTGELFF. DNA of the CDR3: TGCGCCAGCAGCTTTCGGGACTCAGACACCGGGGAGCTGTTTTTT.

The chain couples TRBV6-6 to TRBJ2-5; TRBD2 matches at 8 bases. The CDR3 spans 13 residues. Germline V gene data show CDR1 as MNHNY and CDR2 as SVGAGI (reference sequence). Unmatched junction bases numbered 0, after V lost 2 bases and J lost 4 bases. CDR3 sequence: CASSYLAGETQYF. CDR3 in DNA: TGTGCCAGCAGTTACCTAGCGGGAGAGACCCAGTACTTC.

This clonotype was seen only a few times. This chain links TRBV29-1 with TRBJ1-2; D gene uncertain. Germline assignment: CDR1 SQVTM and CDR2 ANQGSEA. The germline V and J ends were trimmed by 3 bases and 3 bases, with 17 bases remaining between them. The CDR3 runs 15 residues. In DNA form, the CDR3 reads TGCAGCGTTGACGTTCCCTACAAAGGAGACTATGGCTACACCTTC. Its translation: CSVDVPYKGDYGYTF.

This clonotype showed up many times. The CDR3 is CASSPSDGNTGELFF. In DNA, the CDR3 is TGTGCCAGCAGCCCTTCGGACGGGAACACCGGGGAGCTGTTTTTT. The chain joins TRBV9 to TRBJ2-2; D ambiguous. V shed 4 bases and J shed 1 base, with 11 bases lying between them. Germline V CDR1 and CDR2: SGDLS, YYNGEE. The CDR3 length is 15 residues.

This clonotype was picked up many times. The V and J genes are TRBV3-1 and TRBJ2-7, with TRBD1 matching over 7 bases. The CDR3 is made up of 16 amino acids. With V trimmed by 0 bases and J by 7 bases, 12 bases remained unmatched. The germline CDR1 and CDR2 sequences are LGHDT and YNNKEL (reference sequence). The CDR3 nucleotides are TGTGCCAGCAGCCAAGATTCTTGGACAGGATCGAGAGAGCAGTACTTC. This codes for CASSQDSWTGSREQYF.

This rearrangement joins TRBV4-1 to TRBJ2-1; possible D gene TRBD2, 6 bases. CDR3 size: 17 residues. V was trimmed by 4 bases and J by 6 bases, leaving 22 bases between them. Germline CDR1 is MGHRA and CDR2 is YSYEKL. The CDR3 sequence is CASSPSSEPDPGNEQFF. CDR3 DNA sequence: TGCGCCAGCAGCCCCTCTAGCGAGCCTGATCCTGGCAATGAGCAGTTCTTC.

This clonotype was seen a few times. J is TRBJ2-7 and V is TRBV4-3; 7 nucleotides align to TRBD1. There are 15 residues in the CDR3. Trimming at V came to 0 bases and at J to 2 bases, leaving 4 bases not matched to a gene. Looked up from germline, CDR1 is LGHNA and CDR2 is YSLEER. The CDR3, as DNA: TGCGCCAGCAGCCAAGATGGTCAGGGGGCCTACGAGCAGTACTTC. The encoded protein is CASSQDGQGAYEQYF.

The CDR3: CSARDQGTTMYEQYF. The CDR3 region has the DNA TGCAGTGCTAGAGATCAAGGGACTACTATGTACGAGCAGTACTTC. This sequence joins TRBV20-1 and TRBJ2-7; 7 nucleotides align to TRBD2. Trimming removed 0 bases from V and 4 bases from J; junction bases left unmatched: 9. CDR3 size: 15 residues. Germline CDR1 is DFQATT and CDR2 is SNEGSKA (reference sequence).

Only a few counts were recorded for this clonotype. The chain couples TRBV5-1 to TRBJ2-7; 14 bases are shared with TRBD2. The length of the CDR3 is 18 residues. Germline CDR1 and CDR2: SGHRS and YFSETQ. The J segment lost 5 bases and the V segment lost 2 bases, leaving 12 bases of the junction unmatched. The CDR3 sequence is CASSFGTSGSGGSDEQYF. CDR3 DNA sequence: TGCGCCAGCAGCTTCGGGACTAGCGGGAGTGGGGGCTCGGACGAGCAGTACTTC.

This clonotype was detected only a few times. The chain is built from TRBV4-1 and TRBJ1-6; no clear D. The V end was cut by 5 bases, the J end by 10 bases, with 9 bases between. The CDR3 has 12 amino acids. Germline loops: CDR1 MGHRA, CDR2 YSYEKL. CDR3 sequence: CASSSPRSPLHF. The CDR3 DNA follows: TGCGCCAGCAGCTCACCGAGATCACCCCTCCACTTT.

V usage is TRBV5-5 and J usage is TRBJ2-1; 7 nucleotides align to TRBD2. The germline V gene encodes CDR1 SGHKS and CDR2 YYEKEE (reference sequence). The length of the CDR3 is 14 residues. Trimming removed 4 bases from V and 8 bases from J; junction bases left unmatched: 9. The CDR3 sequence is CASSLRAGDDEQFF. DNA for the CDR3: TGTGCCAGCAGCCTGAGGGCGGGAGATGATGAGCAGTTCTTC.

In its sample, this clonotype was seen many times. V usage is TRBV4-2 and J usage is TRBJ2-1; D is ambiguous. This CDR3 contains 16 residues. Deletions cut 0 bases from V and 4 bases from J, with 13 bases between. In germline, CDR1 is LGHNA, CDR2 YNFKEQ. The CDR3: CASSQEGLGHYNEQFF. The CDR3 DNA follows: TGTGCCAGCAGCCAAGAAGGCTTAGGGCATTACAATGAGCAGTTCTTC.